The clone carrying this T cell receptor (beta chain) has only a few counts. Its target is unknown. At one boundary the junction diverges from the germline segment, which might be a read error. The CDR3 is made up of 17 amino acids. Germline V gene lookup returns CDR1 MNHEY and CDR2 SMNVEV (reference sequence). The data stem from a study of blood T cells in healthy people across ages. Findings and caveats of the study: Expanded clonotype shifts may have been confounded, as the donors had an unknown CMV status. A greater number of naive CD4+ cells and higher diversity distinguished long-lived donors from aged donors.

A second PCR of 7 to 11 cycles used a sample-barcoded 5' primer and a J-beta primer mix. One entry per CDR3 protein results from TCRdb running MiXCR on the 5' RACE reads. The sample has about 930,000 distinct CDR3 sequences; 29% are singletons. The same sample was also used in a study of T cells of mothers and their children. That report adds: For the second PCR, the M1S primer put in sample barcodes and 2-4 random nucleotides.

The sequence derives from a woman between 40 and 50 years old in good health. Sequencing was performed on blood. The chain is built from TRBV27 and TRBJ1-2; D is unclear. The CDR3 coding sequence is TGTACCAGCAGTGCTCGGGTCAACTCCGAATCTAACTATGGCTACACCTTC. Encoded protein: CTSSARVNSESNYGYTF.